This T cell receptor (beta chain) was identified in a study of blood T cell repertoires in COVID-19. Study as a whole: From the United States, Italy and Spain came samples of acute and convalescent COVID-19. PBMCs, B-cell-depleted T cells, or T cells provided the cDNA or gDNA that made up the material.

Sequenced by immunoSEQ multiplex PCR; TCRdb stores in-frame clones only, minus some. Found here are about 240,000 clones, about 85% of them singletons; the top ten hold approximately 10%. This CDR3 region has 16 residues. V lost 0 bases to trimming and J lost 9 bases; unmatched junction nucleotides: 7. The germline V gene has CDR1 SGHRS and CDR2 YFSETQ. The receptor comes from a woman aged 50 to 65 with COVID-19, enrolled during active disease. Specimen: peripheral blood. The chain combines TRBV5-1 with TRBJ2-1; the match to TRBD2 covers 12 bases. The CDR3 region is CASSLATLAGGGEQFF. The CDR3 nucleotides read TGCGCCAGCAGCTTGGCCACACTAGCGGGGGGTGGTGAGCAGTTCTTC.